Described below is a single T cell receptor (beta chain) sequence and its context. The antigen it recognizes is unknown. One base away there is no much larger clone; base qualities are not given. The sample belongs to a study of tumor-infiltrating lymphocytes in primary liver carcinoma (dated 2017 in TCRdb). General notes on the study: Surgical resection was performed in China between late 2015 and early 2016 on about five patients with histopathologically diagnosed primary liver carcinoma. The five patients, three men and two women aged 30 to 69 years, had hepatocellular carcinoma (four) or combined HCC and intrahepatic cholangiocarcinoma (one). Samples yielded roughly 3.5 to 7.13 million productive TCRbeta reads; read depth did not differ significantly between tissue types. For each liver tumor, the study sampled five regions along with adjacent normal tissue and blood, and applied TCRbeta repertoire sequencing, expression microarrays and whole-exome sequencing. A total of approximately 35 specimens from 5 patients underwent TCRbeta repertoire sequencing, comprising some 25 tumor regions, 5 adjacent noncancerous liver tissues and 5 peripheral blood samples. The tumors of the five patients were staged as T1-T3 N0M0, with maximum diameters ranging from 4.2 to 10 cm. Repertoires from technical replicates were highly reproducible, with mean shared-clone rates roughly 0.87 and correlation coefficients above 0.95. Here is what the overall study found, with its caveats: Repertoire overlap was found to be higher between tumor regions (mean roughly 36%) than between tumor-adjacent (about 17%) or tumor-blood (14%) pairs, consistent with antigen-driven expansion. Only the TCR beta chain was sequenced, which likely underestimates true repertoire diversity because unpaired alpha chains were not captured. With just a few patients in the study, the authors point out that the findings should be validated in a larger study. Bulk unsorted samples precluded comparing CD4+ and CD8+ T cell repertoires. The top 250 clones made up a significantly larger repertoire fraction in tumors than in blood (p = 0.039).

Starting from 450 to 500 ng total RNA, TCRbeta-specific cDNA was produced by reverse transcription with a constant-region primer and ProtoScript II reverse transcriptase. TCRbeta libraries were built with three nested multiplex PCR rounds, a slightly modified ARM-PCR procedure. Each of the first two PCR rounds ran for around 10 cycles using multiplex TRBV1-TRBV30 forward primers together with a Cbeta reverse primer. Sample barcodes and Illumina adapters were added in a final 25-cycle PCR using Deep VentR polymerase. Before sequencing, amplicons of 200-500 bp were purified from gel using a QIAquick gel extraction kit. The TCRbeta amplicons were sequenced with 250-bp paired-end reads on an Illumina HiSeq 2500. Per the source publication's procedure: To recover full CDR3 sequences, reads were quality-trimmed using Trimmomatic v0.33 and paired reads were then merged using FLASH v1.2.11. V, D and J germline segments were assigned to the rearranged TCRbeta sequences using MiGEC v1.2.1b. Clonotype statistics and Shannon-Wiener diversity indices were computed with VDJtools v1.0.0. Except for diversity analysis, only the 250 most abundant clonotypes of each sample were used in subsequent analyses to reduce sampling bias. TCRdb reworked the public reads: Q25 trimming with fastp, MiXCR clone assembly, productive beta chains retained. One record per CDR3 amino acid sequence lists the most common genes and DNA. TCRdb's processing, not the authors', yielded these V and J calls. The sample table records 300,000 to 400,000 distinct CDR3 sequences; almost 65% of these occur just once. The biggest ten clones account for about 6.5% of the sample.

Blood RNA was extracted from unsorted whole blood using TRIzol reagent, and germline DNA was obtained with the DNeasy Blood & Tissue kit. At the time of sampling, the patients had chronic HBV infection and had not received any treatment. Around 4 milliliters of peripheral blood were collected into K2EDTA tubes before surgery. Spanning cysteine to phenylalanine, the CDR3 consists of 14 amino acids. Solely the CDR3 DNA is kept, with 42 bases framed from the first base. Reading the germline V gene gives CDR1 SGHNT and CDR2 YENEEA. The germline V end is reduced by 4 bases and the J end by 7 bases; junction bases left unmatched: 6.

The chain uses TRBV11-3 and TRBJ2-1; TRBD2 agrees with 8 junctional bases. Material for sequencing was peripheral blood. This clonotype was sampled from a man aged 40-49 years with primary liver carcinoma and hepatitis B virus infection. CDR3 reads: CASSSAVAGNEQFF. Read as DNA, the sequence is TGTGCCAGCAGCTCTGCAGTAGCGGGGAATGAGCAGTTCTTC.